Below, one T cell receptor (beta chain) is given with its context. This CDR3 has 15 amino acids. Addition of a universal primer site occurred through template switching, and cDNA carried unique molecular identifiers. Each CDR3 protein is one row after TCRdb ran MiXCR on the 5' RACE reads. This table holds 500,000 to 600,000 distinct CDR3 sequences, 22% found once. The source of the sample is a study of identical twins. In addition, the sample was reused for a study of T cells expressing NK-cell markers.

This chain joins TRBV21-1 and TRBJ2-7; the table's D call, TRBD1, was not checked against the DNA. TRBV21-1 is noted as a pseudogene. This TCR was sampled from a young woman in good health. The sample consisted of CD4+ T cells sorted from blood. This CDR3 reads CASTYHRGQTYEQYF. The CDR3 nucleotides are TGTGCCAGCACATACCACAGGGGTCAGACGTACGAGCAGTACTTC.